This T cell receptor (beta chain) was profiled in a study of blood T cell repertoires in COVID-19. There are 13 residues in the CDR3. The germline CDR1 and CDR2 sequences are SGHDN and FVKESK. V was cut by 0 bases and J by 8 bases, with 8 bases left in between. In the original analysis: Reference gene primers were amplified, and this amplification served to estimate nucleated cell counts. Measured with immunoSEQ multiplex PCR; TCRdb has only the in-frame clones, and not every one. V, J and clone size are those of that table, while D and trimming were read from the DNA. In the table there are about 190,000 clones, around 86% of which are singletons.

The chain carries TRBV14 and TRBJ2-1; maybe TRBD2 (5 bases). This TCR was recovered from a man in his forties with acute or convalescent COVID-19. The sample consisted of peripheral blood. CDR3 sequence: CASSQDRGDEQFF. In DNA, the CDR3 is TGTGCCAGCAGCCAAGATCGGGGAGATGAGCAGTTCTTC.